Following are 5 T cell receptor beta chains from one sample sequenced in a study of T cell responses to AZD1222 COVID-19 vaccine (dated by TCRdb to about 2021). The receptor library was made with the immunoSEQ multiplex PCR assay. TCRdb's version of the immuneACCESS table is confined to in-frame rearrangements and falls short of the full clone set. An unresolved V gene accounts for under half of the shortfall where checked; the remainder is of unknown origin. The table for this sample lists 95,000 to 150,000 clones; about nine tenths of them were counted only once. About 1.2% of the sample is held by the ten biggest clonotypes. The time point tag for this specimen amounts to: baseline before first vaccination. The sequenced sample was peripheral blood, obtained on day 0 of AZD1222 vaccination. The receptors here all came from an adult in good health.

The rearrangement uses TRBV20-1 and TRBJ1-1; D is possibly TRBD1 (5 bases). Germline CDR1 is DFQATT and CDR2 is SNEGSKA (reference sequence). The V end was cut by 6 bases, the J end by 10 bases, with 15 bases between. The CDR3 totals 11 residues. The CDR3 protein is CSARESGGAFF. The CDR3 DNA reads as TGCAGTGCCAGGGAGTCAGGCGGAGCTTTCTTT.

The rearrangement links TRBV6-5 to TRBJ1-3; D possibly corresponds to TRBD1 (5 bases). Germline V gene data show CDR1 as MNHEY and CDR2 as SVGAGI. V gave up 7 bases and J gave up 4 bases, with 14 bases separating them. CDR3 length equals 14 residues. CDR3 sequence (DNA): TGTGCCAGCAAACTGGGGGGGGAAGGAAACACCATATATTTT. Encoded protein: CASKLGGEGNTIYF.

The rearrangement joins TRBV7-6 to TRBJ1-1; 12 bases are shared with TRBD1. CDR3 length: 16 residues. Germline assignment: CDR1 SGHVS and CDR2 FNYEAQ. The V and J ends lost 2 bases and 6 bases, in that order; junction bases with no gene match: 7. In DNA form, the CDR3 reads TGTGCCAGCAGCTTACAGGGACAGGGGGCGAGGGCTGAAGCTTTCTTT. It translates to CASSLQGQGARAEAFF.

In DNA form, the CDR3 reads TGTGCCTACCCGAAGGCCGGAGTGCGGACCGGGGAGCTGTTTTTT. It codes for CAYPKAGVRTGELFF. The rearrangement joins TRBV30 to TRBJ2-2; D remains unclear. The CDR3 spans 15 residues. The V end lost 7 bases, the J end lost 5 bases, and 20 bases lay between the germline ends. The germline CDR1 and CDR2 sequences are GTSNPN and SVGIG (reference sequence).

This clone was counted once. This chain uses TRBV5-1 with TRBJ2-4; D is undetermined. Between the trimmed V and J ends, which lost 3 bases and 5 bases, there was a span of 12 bases. Germline V gene lookup returns CDR1 SGHRS and CDR2 YFSETQ. The CDR3 runs to 14 residues. The CDR3 DNA sequence: TGCGCCAGCAGCTCTGACACGATGGAAAACATTCAGTACTTC. As protein: CASSSDTMENIQYF.